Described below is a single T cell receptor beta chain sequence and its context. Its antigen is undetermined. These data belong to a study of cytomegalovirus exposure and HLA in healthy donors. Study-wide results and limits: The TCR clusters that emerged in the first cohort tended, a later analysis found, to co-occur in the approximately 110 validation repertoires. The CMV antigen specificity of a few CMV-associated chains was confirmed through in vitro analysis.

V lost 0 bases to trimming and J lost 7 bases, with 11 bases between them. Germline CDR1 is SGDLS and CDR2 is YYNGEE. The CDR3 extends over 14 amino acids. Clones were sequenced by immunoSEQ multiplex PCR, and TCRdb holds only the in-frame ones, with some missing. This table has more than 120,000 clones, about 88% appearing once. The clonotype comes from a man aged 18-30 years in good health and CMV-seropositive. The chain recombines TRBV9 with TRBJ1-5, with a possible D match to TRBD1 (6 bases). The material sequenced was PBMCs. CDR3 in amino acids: CASSVGQVDQPQHF. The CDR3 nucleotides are TGTGCCAGCAGCGTAGGACAGGTGGACCAGCCCCAGCATTTT.